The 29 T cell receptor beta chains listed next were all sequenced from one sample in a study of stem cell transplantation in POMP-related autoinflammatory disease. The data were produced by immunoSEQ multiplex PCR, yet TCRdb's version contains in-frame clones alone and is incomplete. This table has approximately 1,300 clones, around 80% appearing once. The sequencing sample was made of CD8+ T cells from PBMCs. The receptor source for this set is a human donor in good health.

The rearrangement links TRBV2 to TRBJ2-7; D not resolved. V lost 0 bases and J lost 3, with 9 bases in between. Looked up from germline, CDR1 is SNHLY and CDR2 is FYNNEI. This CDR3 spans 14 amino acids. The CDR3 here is CASSEALRSYEQYF. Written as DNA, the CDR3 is TGTGCCAGCAGTGAAGCATTAAGGAGCTACGAGCAGTACTTC.

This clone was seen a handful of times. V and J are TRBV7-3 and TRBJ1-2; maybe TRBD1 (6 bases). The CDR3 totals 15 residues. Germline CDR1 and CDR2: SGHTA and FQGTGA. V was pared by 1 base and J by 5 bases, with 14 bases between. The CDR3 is CASSLSGGVEYGYTF. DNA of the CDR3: TGTGCCAGCAGCTTAAGTGGGGGCGTTGAGTATGGCTACACCTTC. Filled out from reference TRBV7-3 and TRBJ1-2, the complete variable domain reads GAGVSQTPSNKVTEKGKYVELRCDPISGHTALYWYRQSLGQGPEFLIYFQGTGAADDSGLPNDRFFAVRPEGSVSTLKIQRTERGDSAVYLCASSLSGGVEYGYTFGSGTRLTVV.

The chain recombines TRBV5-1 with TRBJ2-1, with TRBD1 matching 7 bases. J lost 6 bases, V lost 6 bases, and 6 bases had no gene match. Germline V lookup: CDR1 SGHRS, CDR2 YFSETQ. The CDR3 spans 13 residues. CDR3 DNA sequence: TGCGCCAGCAAGACAGGGTTGATCAATGAGCAGTTCTTC. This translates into CASKTGLINEQFF. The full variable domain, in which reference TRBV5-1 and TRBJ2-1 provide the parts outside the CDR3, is KAGVTQTPRYLIKTRGQQVTLSCSPISGHRSVSWYQQTPGQGLQFLFEYFSETQRNKGNFPGRFSGRQFSNSRSEMNVSTLELGDSALYLCASKTGLINEQFFGPGTRLTVL.

The CDR3 coding sequence is TGTGCCAGCAGCTTAGGAAGGGACAATGAGCAGTTCTTC. Translating gives CASSLGRDNEQFF. The chain couples TRBV11-2 to TRBJ2-1; D unclear. The V gene lost 1 base and the J gene lost 5 bases, with 6 bases spanning the gap. Germline V lookup: CDR1 SGHAT, CDR2 FQNNGV. This CDR3 contains 13 residues.

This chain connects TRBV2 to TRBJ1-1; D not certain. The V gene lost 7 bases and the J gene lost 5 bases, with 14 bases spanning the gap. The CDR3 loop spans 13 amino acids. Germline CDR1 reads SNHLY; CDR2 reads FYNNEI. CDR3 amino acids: CASTSELVTEAFF. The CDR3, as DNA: TGTGCCAGCACTAGCGAACTGGTGACTGAAGCTTTCTTT.

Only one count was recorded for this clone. The CDR3 here is CASSLGRQGAGEQYF. In DNA, the CDR3 is TGTGCCAGCAGCTTGGGTCGACAGGGGGCTGGGGAGCAGTACTTC. The chain couples TRBV5-4 to TRBJ2-7; 10 positions match TRBD1. Germline CDR1 SGHNT, CDR2 YYREEE (reference sequence). V gave up 0 bases and J gave up 7 bases; unmatched junction bases: 7. The CDR3 spans 15 residues. Variable domain in full (rest from reference TRBV5-4 and TRBJ2-7): ETGVTQSPTHLIKTRGQQVTLRCSSQSGHNTVSWYQQALGQGPQFIFQYYREEENGRGNFPPRFSGLQFPNYSSELNVNALELDDSALYLCASSLGRQGAGEQYFGPGTRLTVT.

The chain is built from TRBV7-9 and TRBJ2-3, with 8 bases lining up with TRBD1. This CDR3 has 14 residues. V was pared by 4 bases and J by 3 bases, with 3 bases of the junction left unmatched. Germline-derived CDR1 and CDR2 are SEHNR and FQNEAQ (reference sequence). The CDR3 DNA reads TGTGCCAGCAGCTATGGACAGGGTACAGATACGCAGTATTTT. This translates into CASSYGQGTDTQYF.

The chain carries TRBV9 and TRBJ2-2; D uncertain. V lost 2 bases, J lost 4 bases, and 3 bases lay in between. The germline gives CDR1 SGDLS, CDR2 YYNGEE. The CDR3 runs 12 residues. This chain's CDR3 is CASSVLTGELFF. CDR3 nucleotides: TGTGCCAGCAGCGTTCTCACCGGGGAGCTGTTTTTT.

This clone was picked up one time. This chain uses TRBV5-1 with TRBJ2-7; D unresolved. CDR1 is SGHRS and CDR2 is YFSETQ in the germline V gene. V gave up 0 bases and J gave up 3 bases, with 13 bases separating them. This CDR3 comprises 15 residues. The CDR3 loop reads CASSLDTGPRYEQYF. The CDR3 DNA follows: TGCGCCAGCAGCTTGGACACCGGGCCTCGCTACGAGCAGTACTTC.

Here the CDR3 DNA reads TGTGCCAGCAGCTCGATAGCGGGTGTTTCCTACAATGAGCAGTTCTTC. The encoded protein is CASSSIAGVSYNEQFF. The chain joins TRBV5-6 to TRBJ2-1, with TRBD2 identical over 7 bases. The J segment lost 1 base and the V segment lost 3 bases, leaving 7 bases of the junction unmatched. CDR3 size: 16 residues. Germline CDR1 is SGHDT and CDR2 is YYEEEE.

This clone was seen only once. Written as DNA, the CDR3 is TGTGCCAGCAGCCTCAAGGGGGCGGCCACTGAAGCTTTCTTT. Its translation: CASSLKGAATEAFF. The chain couples TRBV9 to TRBJ1-1; TRBD1 matches 7 bases. V shed 4 bases and J 4 bases; nucleotides not matched to a gene: 7. The germline CDR1 and CDR2 sequences are SGDLS and YYNGEE. This CDR3 is 14 amino acids long.

For the CDR3, the DNA is TGTGCCAGCAGCCGGGACGGATCCCCCTACGAGCAGTACTTC. The encoded protein is CASSRDGSPYEQYF. This rearrangement joins TRBV7-9 to TRBJ2-7; D possibly uses TRBD1 or TRBD2 (5 bases each). Germline V gene sequence: CDR1 SEHNR, CDR2 FQNEAQ (reference sequence). The CDR3 has 14 amino acids. The V end was cut by 5 bases, the J end by 2 bases, with 13 bases between. The whole variable domain, filled in from reference TRBV7-9 and TRBJ2-7, reads DTGVSQNPRHKITKRGQNVTFRCDPISEHNRLYWYRQTLGQGPEFLTYFQNEAQLEKSRLLSDRFSAERPKGSFSTLEIQRTEQGDSAMYLCASSRDGSPYEQYFGPGTRLTVT.

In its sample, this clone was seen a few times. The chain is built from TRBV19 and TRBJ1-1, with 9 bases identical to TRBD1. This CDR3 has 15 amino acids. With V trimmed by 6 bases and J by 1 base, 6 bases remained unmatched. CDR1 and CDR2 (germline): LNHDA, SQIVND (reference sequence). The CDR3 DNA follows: TGTGCCAGTAGATCACAGGGGGCGGGGAACACTGAAGCTTTCTTT. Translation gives CASRSQGAGNTEAFF.

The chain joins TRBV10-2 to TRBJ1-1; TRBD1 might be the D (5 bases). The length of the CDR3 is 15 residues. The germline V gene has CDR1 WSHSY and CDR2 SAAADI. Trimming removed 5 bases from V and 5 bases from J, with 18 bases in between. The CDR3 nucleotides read TGCGCCAGCAGTAAGAGCCTCCTTGGGGCTACTGAAGCTTTCTTT. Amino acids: CASSKSLLGATEAFF.

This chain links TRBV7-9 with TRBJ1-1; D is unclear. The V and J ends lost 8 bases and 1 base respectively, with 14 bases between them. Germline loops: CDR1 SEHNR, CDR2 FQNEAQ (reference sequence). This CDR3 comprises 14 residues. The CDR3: CASCCTPANTEAFF. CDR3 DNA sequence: TGTGCCAGCTGCTGTACACCGGCGAACACTGAAGCTTTCTTT.

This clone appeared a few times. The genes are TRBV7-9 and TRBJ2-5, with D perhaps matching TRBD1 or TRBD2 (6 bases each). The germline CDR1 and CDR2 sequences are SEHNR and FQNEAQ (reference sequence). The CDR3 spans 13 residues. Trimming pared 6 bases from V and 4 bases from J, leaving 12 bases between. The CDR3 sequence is CASREEGGETQYF. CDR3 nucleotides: TGTGCCAGCAGGGAGGAGGGGGGAGAGACCCAGTACTTC.

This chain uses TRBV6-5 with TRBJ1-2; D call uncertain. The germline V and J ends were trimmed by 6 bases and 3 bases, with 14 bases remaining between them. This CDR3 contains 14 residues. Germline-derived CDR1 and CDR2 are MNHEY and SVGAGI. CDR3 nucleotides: TGTGCCAGCAGCCCAGGAAGCTGGCACTATGGCTACACCTTC. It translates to CASSPGSWHYGYTF.

As DNA, the CDR3 is TGTGCAAGTCGCTTAGCCTTCCCCGGTTATCTCGATCTGAACGAGCAGTACTTC. Its translation: CASRLAFPGYLDLNEQYF. The chain combines TRBV12-2 with TRBJ2-7; the table's D call, TRBD2, was not checked against the DNA. TRBV12-2 is tagged as a pseudogene. The CDR3 runs to 18 residues.

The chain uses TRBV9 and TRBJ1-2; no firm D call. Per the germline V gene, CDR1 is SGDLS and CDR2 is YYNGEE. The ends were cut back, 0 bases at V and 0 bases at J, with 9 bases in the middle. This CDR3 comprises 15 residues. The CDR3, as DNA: TGTGCCAGCAGCGTAGCACCCGGGGCTAACTATGGCTACACCTTC. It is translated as CASSVAPGANYGYTF. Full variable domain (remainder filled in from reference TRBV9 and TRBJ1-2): DSGVTQTPKHLITATGQRVTLRCSPRSGDLSVYWYQQSLDQGLQFLIQYYNGEERAKGNILERFSAQQFPDLHSELNLSSLELGDSALYFCASSVAPGANYGYTFGSGTRLTVV.

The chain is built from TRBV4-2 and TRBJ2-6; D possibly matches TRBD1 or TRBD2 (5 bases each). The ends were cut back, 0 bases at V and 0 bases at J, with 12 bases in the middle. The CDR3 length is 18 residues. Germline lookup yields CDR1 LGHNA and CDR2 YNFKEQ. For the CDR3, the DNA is TGTGCCAGCAGCCAAGAGGGGGTCTCGAGCTCTGGGGCCAACGTCCTGACTTTC. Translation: CASSQEGVSSSGANVLTF.

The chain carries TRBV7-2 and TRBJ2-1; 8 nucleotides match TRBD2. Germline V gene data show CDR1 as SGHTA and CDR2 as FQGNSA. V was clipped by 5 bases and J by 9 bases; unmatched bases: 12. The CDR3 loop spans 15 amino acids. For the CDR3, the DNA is TGTGCCAGCAGCCCCGGGACTAGGGTCGCCGGTGAGCAGTTCTTC. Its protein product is CASSPGTRVAGEQFF.

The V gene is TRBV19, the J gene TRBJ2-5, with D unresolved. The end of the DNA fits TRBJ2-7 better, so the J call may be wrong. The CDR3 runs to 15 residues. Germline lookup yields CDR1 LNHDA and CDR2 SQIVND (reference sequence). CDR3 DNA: TGTGCCAGTAGTATGGGGTCCGCCGGGCCCTACGAGCAGTACTTC. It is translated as CASSMGSAGPYEQYF.

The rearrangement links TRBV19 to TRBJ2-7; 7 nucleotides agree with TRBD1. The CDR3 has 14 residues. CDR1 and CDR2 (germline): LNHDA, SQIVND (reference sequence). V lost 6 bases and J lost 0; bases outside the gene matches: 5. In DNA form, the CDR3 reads TGTGCCAGTAGGGGGACAGTATACTCCTACGAGCAGTACTTC. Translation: CASRGTVYSYEQYF.

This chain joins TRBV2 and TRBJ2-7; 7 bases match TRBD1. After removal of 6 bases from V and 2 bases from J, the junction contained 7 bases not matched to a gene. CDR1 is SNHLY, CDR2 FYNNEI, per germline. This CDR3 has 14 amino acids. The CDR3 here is CASRDRVHPYEQYF. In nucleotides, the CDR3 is TGTGCCAGCAGAGACAGGGTCCACCCCTACGAGCAGTACTTC.

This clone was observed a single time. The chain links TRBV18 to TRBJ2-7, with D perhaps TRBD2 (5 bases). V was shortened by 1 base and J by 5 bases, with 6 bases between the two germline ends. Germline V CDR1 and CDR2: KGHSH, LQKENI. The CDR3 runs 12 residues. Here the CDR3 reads CASSPRGHEQYF. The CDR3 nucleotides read TGTGCCAGCTCACCACGAGGGCACGAGCAGTACTTC.

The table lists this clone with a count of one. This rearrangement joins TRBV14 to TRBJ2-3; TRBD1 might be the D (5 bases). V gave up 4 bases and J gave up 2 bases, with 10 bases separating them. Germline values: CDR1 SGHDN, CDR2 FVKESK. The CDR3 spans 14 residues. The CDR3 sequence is CASSPDKFTDTQYF. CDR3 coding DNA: TGTGCCAGCAGCCCGGACAAGTTCACAGATACGCAGTATTTT.

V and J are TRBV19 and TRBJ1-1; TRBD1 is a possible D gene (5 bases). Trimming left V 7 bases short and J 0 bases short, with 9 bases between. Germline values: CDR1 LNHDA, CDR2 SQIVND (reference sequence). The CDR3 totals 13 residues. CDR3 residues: CASNSGLNTEAFF. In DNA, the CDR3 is TGTGCCAGTAACTCAGGGTTGAACACTGAAGCTTTCTTT.

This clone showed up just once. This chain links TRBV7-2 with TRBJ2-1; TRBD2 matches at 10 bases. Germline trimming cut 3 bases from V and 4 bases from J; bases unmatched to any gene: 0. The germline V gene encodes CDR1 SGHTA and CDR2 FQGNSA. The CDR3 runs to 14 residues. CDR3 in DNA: TGTGCCAGCAGCTTTAGCGGGGGGTACAATGAGCAGTTCTTC. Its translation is CASSFSGGYNEQFF.

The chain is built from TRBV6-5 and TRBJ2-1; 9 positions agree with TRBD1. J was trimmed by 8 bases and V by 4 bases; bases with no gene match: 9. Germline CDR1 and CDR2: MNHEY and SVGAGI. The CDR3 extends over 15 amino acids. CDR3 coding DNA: TGTGCCAGCAGTTCCCCGGGACAGGGTCTTTATGAGCAGTTCTTC. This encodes CASSSPGQGLYEQFF.